This note documents a single T cell receptor beta chain sequence. Its antigen remains unidentified. This record comes from a study of long-term antiretroviral therapy in people with HIV. CDR1 and CDR2 from the germline V gene are LNHNV and YYDKDF (reference sequence). The CDR3 sequence is 13 residues long. V was clipped by 1 base and J by 5 bases, with 9 bases between them. Assay version v3.0 of immunoSEQ was used, and it was run at survey level. It was roughly 35,000-50,000 T-cell genomes per sample that sequencing targeted. TCRdb keeps only in-frame clones here, not all; method: immunoSEQ multiplex PCR. The sample gives about 24,000 clones, around 80% of which show up once; about 15% is in the top ten. General study findings and limits: With ART, diversity went up but was still lower than in transplant donor controls. Before ART, certain clones expanded, and these dominated the repertoire at all time points. Viral resistance, ART adherence and therapy changes all lacked available data.

Source: unsorted PBMCs, taken 4.2 to 4.5 years after starting antiretroviral therapy. The chain uses TRBV15 and TRBJ2-7, with D unclear. This sequence was found in a man aged 25-45 years with HIV. The chain's CDR3 is CATSRGAADEQYF. For the CDR3, the DNA is TGTGCCACCAGCAGAGGCGCGGCGGACGAGCAGTACTTC.